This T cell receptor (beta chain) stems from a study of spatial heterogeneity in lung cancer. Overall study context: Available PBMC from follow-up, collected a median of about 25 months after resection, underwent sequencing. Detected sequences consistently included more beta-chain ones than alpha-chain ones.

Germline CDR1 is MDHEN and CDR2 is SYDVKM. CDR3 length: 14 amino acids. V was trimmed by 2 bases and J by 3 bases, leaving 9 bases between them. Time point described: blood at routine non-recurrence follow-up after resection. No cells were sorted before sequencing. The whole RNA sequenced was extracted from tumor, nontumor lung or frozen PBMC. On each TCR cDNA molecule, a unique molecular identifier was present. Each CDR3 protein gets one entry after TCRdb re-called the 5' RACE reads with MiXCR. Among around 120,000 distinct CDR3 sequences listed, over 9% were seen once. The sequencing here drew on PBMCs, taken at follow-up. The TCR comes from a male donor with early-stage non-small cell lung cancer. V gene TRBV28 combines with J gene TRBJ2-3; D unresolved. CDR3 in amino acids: CASSLIGPTDTQYF. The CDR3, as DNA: TGTGCCAGCAGTTTAATCGGACCTACAGATACGCAGTATTTT.